One and the same sample provided the 10 T cell receptor beta chains below, sequenced in a study of TIL therapy for anti-PD-1-resistant metastatic lung cancer. This was the immunoSEQ v3 assay. Produced via immunoSEQ multiplex PCR; TCRdb's table is partial and in-frame only. The profile shows tens of thousands of clones, just over 85% of them singletons. The time point: pre-treatment sample, taken before nivolumab and TIL therapy. Sequenced material: blood, taken at baseline. These receptors were collected from a person aged 25 to 80 with non-small cell lung cancer.

This clone occurred a few times. The J gene is TRBJ1-2, the V gene TRBV6-5; 7 bases fit TRBD1. V was pared by 5 bases and J by 5 bases, with 5 bases of the junction left unmatched. The CDR3 has 13 amino acids. Looked up from germline, CDR1 is MNHEY and CDR2 is SVGAGI. Here the CDR3 reads CASSPGTVYGYTF. The CDR3 bases are TGTGCCAGCAGTCCCGGGACAGTTTATGGCTACACCTTC.

The V call is TRBV11-3, the J call TRBJ2-3; D is unclear. Germline assignment: CDR1 SGHNT and CDR2 YENEEA. This CDR3 has 13 residues. V was cut by 3 bases and J by 2 bases, with 6 bases left in between. The CDR3 loop is CASSFLPTDTQYF. CDR3 bases: TGTGCCAGCAGCTTCCTCCCCACAGATACGCAGTATTTT.

The rearrangement uses TRBV28 and TRBJ2-7, with D possibly being TRBD1 (5 bases). The V and J ends lost 5 bases and 1 base respectively, with 9 bases between them. Germline CDR1 is MDHEN and CDR2 is SYDVKM. The CDR3 has 13 residues. The CDR3 DNA sequence: TGTGCCAGCAGTCCCGGACAATCCTACGAGCAGTACTTC. Its protein product is CASSPGQSYEQYF.

The sample holds one count of this clone. The rearrangement links TRBV5-1 to TRBJ1-1, with D perhaps matching TRBD1 (5 bases). The CDR3 contains 13 residues. Trimming cost V 2 bases and J 5 bases, with 10 bases left between them. The germline V gene has CDR1 SGHRS and CDR2 YFSETQ. CDR3 loop: CASSFGGNTEAFF. CDR3 nucleotides: TGCGCCAGCAGCTTTGGGGGGAATACTGAAGCTTTCTTT.

This clone was seen a handful of times. The V call is TRBV20-1, the J call TRBJ2-7; D gene ambiguous. Trimming shortened V by 2 bases and J by 3 bases, and 2 bases separated the two germline ends. CDR3 size: 10 residues. The germline CDR1 and CDR2 sequences are DFQATT and SNEGSKA (reference sequence). For the CDR3, the DNA is TGCAGTGCTAGAAACTACGAGCAGTACTTC. Its translation: CSARNYEQYF.

This rearrangement joins TRBV5-6 to TRBJ1-4, with 7 nucleotides matching TRBD1. Germline V gene data show CDR1 as SGHDT and CDR2 as YYEEEE. This CDR3 contains 14 residues. With 2 bases clipped from V and 5 bases from J, the junction kept 3 bases outside the gene matches. The CDR3 coding sequence is TGTGCCAGCAGCTTCGACAGGGAGAATGAAAAACTGTTTTTT. It translates to CASSFDRENEKLFF.

The chain joins TRBV12-3 or TRBV12-4 to TRBJ2-5, with D possibly being TRBD2 (5 bases). The V end was cut by 3 bases, the J end by 4 bases, with 9 bases between. This CDR3 is built from 13 residues. CDR3 loop: CASSLGARETQYF. The CDR3 nucleotides are TGTGCCAGCAGTTTGGGAGCACGAGAGACCCAGTACTTC.

The chain is built from TRBV5-1 and TRBJ2-7, with no clear D. V was pared by 0 bases and J by 5 bases, with 12 bases between. Germline CDR1 is SGHRS and CDR2 is YFSETQ. CDR3 length: 14 amino acids. The CDR3 sequence is CASSLALTSNEQYF. The CDR3 DNA reads TGCGCCAGCAGCTTGGCTTTAACCAGCAACGAGCAGTACTTC.

This clone counts as medium-sized. The CDR3 coding sequence is TGTGCCACCAGTGTCCAGGGGTTTGATGGCACCGGGGAGCTGTTTTTT. It encodes CATSVQGFDGTGELFF. The chain uses TRBV24-1 and TRBJ2-2, with TRBD1 as a possible D gene (6 bases). CDR1 KGHDR and CDR2 SFDVKD come from the germline V gene. The CDR3 contains 16 residues. V gave up 5 bases and J gave up 4 bases, with 16 bases separating them.

The rearrangement joins TRBV7-9 to TRBJ1-5; D is unclear. There are 15 residues in the CDR3. V was clipped by 5 bases and J by 0 bases, with 11 bases between them. Germline V lookup: CDR1 SEHNR, CDR2 FQNEAQ (reference sequence). CDR3 loop: CASSPNSVSNQPQHF. Written as DNA, the CDR3 is TGTGCCAGCAGCCCAAACAGCGTTAGCAATCAGCCCCAGCATTTT.